What follows describes a single T cell receptor beta chain. This CDR3 is built from 14 residues. Trimming cost V 6 bases and J 4 bases; bases outside gene matches: 8. Germline V lookup: CDR1 MNHEY, CDR2 SVGAGI. The data were produced by immunoSEQ multiplex PCR, yet TCRdb's version contains in-frame clones alone and is incomplete. The sample lists 55,000 to 80,000 clones, 95% to 98% occurring once. This sample was included in a study of technical replicates of blood from a handful of donors. What was sequenced was T cells isolated from PBMCs. The chain has TRBV6-5 and TRBJ2-5, with 7 positions matching TRBD1. This clonotype originated in a human donor in good health. The CDR3 nucleotides read TGTGCCAGCAGCCCGACAGGGTGGGCAGAGACCCAGTACTTC. This codes for CASSPTGWAETQYF.